The 19 T cell receptor beta chains in this list originate from one sample, sequenced in a study of CD8+ T cells in alopecia areata. Once RNA had been extracted, it was reverse transcribed into cDNA to act as the sequencing template. Libraries were prepared by immunoSEQ multiplex PCR; TCRdb keeps only in-frame clonotypes and omits some of them. In the table there are 140,000 to 150,000 clones, under 60% of which are singletons. Source: CD4+ T cells sorted from blood, taken at week 0. These receptors originate from a human donor with alopecia areata.

On this clone itself: This specimen includes other DNA sequences encoding the same CDR3. The rearrangement uses TRBV29-1 and TRBJ1-1; a possible D gene is TRBD1 (5 bases). With 3 bases removed from V and 0 bases from J, the gap between germline ends came to 8 bases. The length of the CDR3 is 13 residues. Germline V gene data show CDR1 as SQVTM and CDR2 as ANQGSEA. This chain's CDR3 is CSVEGRMNTEAFF. The CDR3 DNA reads TGCAGCGTTGAGGGGCGGATGAACACTGAAGCTTTCTTT.

The chain employs TRBV4-3 and TRBJ2-3; D not certain. The V end lost 0 bases, the J end lost 5 bases, and 9 bases lay between the germline ends. This CDR3 contains 14 residues. Looked up from germline, CDR1 is LGHNA and CDR2 is YSLEER. The CDR3 region has the DNA TGCGCCAGCAGCCAAGAAAGGTTCGGAGATACGCAGTATTTT. It specifies CASSQERFGDTQYF.

The CDR3 nucleotides are TGTGCCAGCAGCGGGCCTGGGACAGTCCTGATATATGGCTACACCTTC. As protein: CASSGPGTVLIYGYTF. V is TRBV7-9 and J is TRBJ1-2, with TRBD1 matching 7 bases. This CDR3 comprises 16 residues. Germline V gene sequence: CDR1 SEHNR, CDR2 FQNEAQ (reference sequence). Trimming removed 5 bases from V and 5 bases from J; junction bases left unmatched: 14. The full variable domain, its missing parts supplied by reference TRBV7-9 and TRBJ1-2, is DTGVSQNPRHKITKRGQNVTFRCDPISEHNRLYWYRQTLGQGPEFLTYFQNEAQLEKSRLLSDRFSAERPKGSFSTLEIQRTEQGDSAMYLCASSGPGTVLIYGYTFGSGTRLTVV.

This clone appeared a few times. The rearrangement uses TRBV10-2 and TRBJ1-1, with D uncertain. Trimming removed 2 bases from V and 1 base from J, with 8 bases in between. Germline-derived CDR1 and CDR2 are WSHSY and SAAADI. The CDR3 runs to 14 residues. This chain's CDR3 is CASSEGWQNTEAFF. The DNA for the CDR3 is TGCGCCAGCAGTGAGGGGTGGCAGAACACTGAAGCTTTCTTT.

The chain carries TRBV25-1 and TRBJ2-7, with TRBD1 identical over 9 bases. The CDR3 covers 13 residues. The junction had 6 bases not matched to a gene; V was cut back by 7 bases and J by 5 bases. The germline V gene has CDR1 MGHDK and CDR2 SYGVNS. CDR3 sequence reads: CASKGQGHHEQYF. CDR3 in DNA: TGTGCCAGCAAGGGACAGGGACATCACGAGCAGTACTTC.

This clone appeared a single time. An end of the junction differs from the germline gene, which may be a read error. V is TRBV4-3 and J is TRBJ2-3, with D possibly called TRBD1 or TRBD2 (6 bases each). This CDR3 comprises 13 residues. Germline CDR1 reads LGHNA; CDR2 reads YSLEER. The CDR3 bases are TGCGCCAGCAGCCAAGATCGGGGGCTCCCAATGGATTTT. Translation gives CASSQDRGLPMDF.

The chain has TRBV11-3 and TRBJ2-1, with 7 bases matching TRBD1. The CDR3 covers 13 residues. J was trimmed by 6 bases and V by 1 base; bases with no gene match: 0. CDR1 is SGHNT, CDR2 YENEEA, per germline. The CDR3 DNA sequence: TGTGCCAGCAGCTTAGGGACAGGCAATGAGCAGTTCTTC. It is translated as CASSLGTGNEQFF.

V usage is TRBV6-5 and J usage is TRBJ2-7; perhaps TRBD1 as D (6 bases). The V gene lost 0 bases and the J gene lost 5 bases, with 17 bases spanning the gap. This CDR3 comprises 16 residues. Germline assignment: CDR1 MNHEY and CDR2 SVGAGI. The CDR3 sequence: CASSYSRAGRGHEQYF. In nucleotides, the CDR3 is TGTGCCAGCAGTTACTCGAGAGCCGGCAGGGGCCACGAGCAGTACTTC.

The V call is TRBV30, the J call TRBJ1-4, with D unclear. Trimming removed 2 bases from V and 5 bases from J, with 3 bases in between. Looked up from germline, CDR1 is GTSNPN and CDR2 is SVGIG (reference sequence). The CDR3 is 11 amino acids. Here the CDR3 DNA reads TGTGCCTGGAGTATCAATGAAAAACTGTTTTTT. It yields the protein CAWSINEKLFF.

This chain links TRBV6-6 with TRBJ2-1; D gene uncertain. Trimming took 5 bases from V and 16 from J, leaving 21 bases between them. Germline loops: CDR1 MNHNY, CDR2 SVGAGI (reference sequence). CDR3 length: 13 amino acids. The CDR3 coding sequence is TGTGCCAGCAGTCCCCGTAGCATGGAACCTTATTTCTTC. As protein: CASSPRSMEPYFF.

This chain connects TRBV14 to TRBJ2-7, with no clear D. CDR1 and CDR2 (germline): SGHDN, FVKESK. Between the trimmed V and J ends, which lost 1 base and 3 bases, there was a span of 13 bases. There are 15 residues in the CDR3. CDR3 sequence (DNA): TGTGCCAGCAGCCAAGTACGTCCGTCCTACTACGAGCAGTACTTC. Translated: CASSQVRPSYYEQYF.

The gene calls are TRBV7-2 and TRBJ2-6, with 8 bases that match TRBD1. Looked up from germline, CDR1 is SGHTA and CDR2 is FQGNSA. The V gene end was trimmed by 5 bases and the J gene end by 5 bases; junction bases not matched to a gene: 14. This CDR3 contains 18 residues. The CDR3 loop reads CASSPEGRGLLRANVLTF. CDR3 in DNA: TGTGCCAGCAGCCCGGAGGGCAGGGGGCTTCTTAGGGCCAACGTCCTGACTTTC.

CDR3 sequence reads: CASNDSDSSPDYGYTF. The CDR3 nucleotides are TGTGCCAGCAACGACTCGGACAGCTCTCCTGACTATGGCTACACCTTC. The chain recombines TRBV6-4 with TRBJ1-2; a possible D gene is TRBD1 (6 bases). Trimming left V 7 bases short and J 3 bases short, with 21 bases between. Per germline, CDR1 MRHNA and CDR2 SNTAGT. The CDR3 is made up of 16 amino acids.

The CDR3 loop reads CASSQKDRDGNTIYF. The CDR3 coding sequence is TGTGCCAGCAGCCAAAAAGACAGGGATGGAAACACCATATATTTT. The chain combines TRBV4-2 with TRBJ1-3, with TRBD1 matching over 7 bases. The CDR3 covers 15 residues. Germline V gives CDR1 LGHNA, CDR2 YNFKEQ. J was trimmed by 3 bases and V by 2 bases; bases with no gene match: 4.

This CDR3 reads CASRPQTGLGYGYTF. CDR3 sequence (DNA): TGTGCCAGCAGACCTCAGACAGGGTTGGGCTATGGCTACACCTTC. The chain uses TRBV6-4 and TRBJ1-2, with 7 bases aligning to TRBD1. The CDR3 has 15 residues. Germline CDR1 reads MRHNA; CDR2 reads SNTAGT. Trimming took 6 bases from V and 4 from J; bases not matched to a gene: 11.

V usage is TRBV29-1 and J usage is TRBJ2-5; 9 bases fit TRBD1. The CDR3 is 15 residues long. Germline CDR1 and CDR2: SQVTM and ANQGSEA. The J segment lost 5 bases and the V segment lost 6 bases, leaving 13 bases of the junction unmatched. The CDR3 region is CSVAGTGWWTETQYF. CDR3 bases: TGCAGCGTCGCCGGGACAGGGTGGTGGACGGAGACCCAGTACTTC.

The chain joins TRBV19 to TRBJ2-1; 11 nucleotides align to TRBD2. With V trimmed by 3 bases and J by 9 bases, 7 bases remained unmatched. This CDR3 region has 15 residues. Germline CDR1 is LNHDA and CDR2 is SQIVND (reference sequence). The CDR3, as DNA: TGTGCCAGTAGTATTTCCCTAGCGGGGGGAGGTGAGCAGTTCTTC. Translating it yields CASSISLAGGGEQFF.

The chain carries TRBV29-1 and TRBJ1-1, with D perhaps TRBD1 (5 bases). Trimming took 7 bases from V and 3 from J, leaving 9 bases between them. Germline CDR1 reads SQVTM; CDR2 reads ANQGSEA. CDR3 length: 11 residues. CDR3 sequence (DNA): TGCAGCGCAAACAGGTACACTGAAGCTTTCTTT. It specifies CSANRYTEAFF.

The V gene is TRBV7-2, the J gene TRBJ2-5, with D perhaps given as TRBD1 or TRBD2 (5 bases each). The CDR3 is made up of 13 amino acids. Germline CDR1 and CDR2: SGHTA and FQGNSA. Trimming pared 3 bases from V and 6 bases from J, leaving 11 bases between. CDR3 protein: CASSFDGAKTQYF. In nucleotides, the CDR3 is TGTGCCAGCAGCTTCGACGGGGCGAAGACCCAGTACTTC. Combining the CDR3 with reference TRBV7-2 and TRBJ2-5 gives the whole variable domain GAGVSQSPSNKVTEKGKDVELRCDPISGHTALYWYRQSLGQGLEFLIYFQGNSAPDKSGLPSDRFSAERTGGSVSTLTIQRTQQEDSAVYLCASSFDGAKTQYFGPGTRLLVL.